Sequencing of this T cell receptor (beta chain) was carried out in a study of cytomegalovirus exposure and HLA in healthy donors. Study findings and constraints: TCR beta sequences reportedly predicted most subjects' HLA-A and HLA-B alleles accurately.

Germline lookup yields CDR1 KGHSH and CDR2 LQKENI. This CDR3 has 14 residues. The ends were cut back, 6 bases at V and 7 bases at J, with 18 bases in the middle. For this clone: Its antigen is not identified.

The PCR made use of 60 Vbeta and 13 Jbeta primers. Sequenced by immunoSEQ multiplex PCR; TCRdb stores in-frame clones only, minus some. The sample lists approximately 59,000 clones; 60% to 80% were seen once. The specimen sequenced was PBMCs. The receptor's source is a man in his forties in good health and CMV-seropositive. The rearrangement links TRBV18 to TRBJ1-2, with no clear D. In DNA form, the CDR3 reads TGTGCCAGCTCGACCTCGGAGGGATCGGGTGGCTACACCTTC. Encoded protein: CASSTSEGSGGYTF.